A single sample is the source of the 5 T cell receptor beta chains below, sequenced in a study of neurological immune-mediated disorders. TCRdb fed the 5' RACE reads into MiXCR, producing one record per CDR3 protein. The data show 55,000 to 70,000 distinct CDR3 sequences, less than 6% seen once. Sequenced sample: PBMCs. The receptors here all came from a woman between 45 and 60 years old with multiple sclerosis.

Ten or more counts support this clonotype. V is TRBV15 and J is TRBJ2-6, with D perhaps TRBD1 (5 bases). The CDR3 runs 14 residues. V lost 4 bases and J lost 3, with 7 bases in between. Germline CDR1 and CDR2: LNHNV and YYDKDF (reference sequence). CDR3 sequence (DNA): TGTGCCACCAGCAATCAGGGTGGGGCCAACGTCCTGACTTTC. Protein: CATSNQGGANVLTF.

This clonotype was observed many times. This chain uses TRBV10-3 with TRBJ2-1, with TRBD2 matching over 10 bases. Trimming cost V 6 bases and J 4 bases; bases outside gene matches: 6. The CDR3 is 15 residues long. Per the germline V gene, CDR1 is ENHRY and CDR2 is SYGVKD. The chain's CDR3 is CAIRPSGGAYNEQFF. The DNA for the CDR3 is TGTGCCATCAGGCCTAGCGGGGGAGCATACAATGAGCAGTTCTTC.

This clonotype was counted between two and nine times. The CDR3 DNA follows: TGTGCCAGGGGACTAGGGCAAGATACGCAGTATTTT. Translated: CARGLGQDTQYF. The gene calls are TRBV2 and TRBJ2-3; 8 nucleotides align to TRBD2. This CDR3 contains 12 residues. V lost 9 bases and J lost 5; bases outside the gene matches: 4. Germline CDR1 SNHLY, CDR2 FYNNEI.

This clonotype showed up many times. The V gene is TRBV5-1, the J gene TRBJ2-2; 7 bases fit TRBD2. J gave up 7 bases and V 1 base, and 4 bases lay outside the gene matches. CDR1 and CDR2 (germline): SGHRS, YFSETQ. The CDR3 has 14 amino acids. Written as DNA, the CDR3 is TGCGCCAGCAGCTTGTTTCAGCGGGACGGGGAGCTGTTTTTT. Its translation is CASSLFQRDGELFF.

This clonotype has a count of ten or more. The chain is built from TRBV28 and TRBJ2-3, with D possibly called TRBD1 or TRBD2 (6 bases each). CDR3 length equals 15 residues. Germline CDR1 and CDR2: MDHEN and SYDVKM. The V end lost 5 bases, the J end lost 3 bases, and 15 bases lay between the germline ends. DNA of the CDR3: TGTGCCAGCAGTCCCTATGGGGGGCTAACAGATACGCAGTATTTT. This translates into CASSPYGGLTDTQYF.